These T cell receptor beta chains were read from a single sample in a study of cytomegalovirus exposure and HLA in healthy donors. The table came from immunoSEQ multiplex PCR; TCRdb's copy has only in-frame clones and leaves some out. The sample table sets out 55,000 to 85,000 clones. The sequenced sample consisted of PBMCs. The receptor source for this set is a female donor in good health and CMV-seropositive. CDR3s include the opening cysteine and the closing phenylalanine or tryptophan. A D gene is named only where the DNA matches it firmly. Rows give clone size only sometimes, using once, few, many, or a class for an expanded clone.

D gene,V gene,clone size,J gene,CDR3 protein,CDR3 DNA
-,TRBV7-9,-,TRBJ1-1,CASSLVGDEAFF,TGTGCCAGCAGCTTAGTCGGGGATGAAGCTTTCTTT
-,TRBV28,-,TRBJ1-1,CASSPPREEEAFF,TGTGCCAGCAGTCCTCCTCGGGAGGAGGAAGCTTTCTTT
TRBD1,TRBV4-1,-,TRBJ2-7,CASSHSRDSVHEQYF,TGCGCCAGCAGCCATTCACGGGACAGTGTCCACGAGCAGTACTTC
TRBD2,TRBV19,-,TRBJ2-1,CASTPGTSGRYEQFF,TGTGCCAGTACCCCCGGGACTAGCGGGAGGTATGAGCAGTTCTTC
TRBD1,TRBV4-1,-,TRBJ1-4,CASSQEVVRGPGKLFF,TGCGCCAGCAGCCAAGAGGTGGTCAGGGGGCCCGGAAAACTGTTTTTT
-,TRBV28,-,TRBJ2-7,CASSLPPNNEQYF,TGTGCCAGCAGTTTACCTCCGAACAACGAGCAGTACTTC
-,TRBV4-3,-,TRBJ1-6,CASSQEGGRNNSPLHF,TGCGCCAGCAGCCAAGAGGGGGGGCGGAATAATTCACCCCTACACTTT
TRBD2,TRBV18,-,TRBJ2-1,CASSTGLAGVGEQFF,TGTGCCAGCTCAACCGGACTAGCGGGGGTGGGAGAGCAGTTCTTC
TRBD1,TRBV5-1,-,TRBJ2-5,CASSSRTGRSETQYF,TGCGCCAGCAGCTCCCGGACAGGGAGAAGCGAGACCCAGTACTTC
-,TRBV6-5,-,TRBJ1-4,CASSSIRVAEKLFF,TGTGCCAGCAGTTCAATCAGGGTGGCCGAAAAACTGTTTTTT
-,TRBV4-1,-,TRBJ2-2,CASSPRRYNTGELFF,TGCGCCAGCAGCCCAAGGCGGTATAACACCGGGGAGCTGTTTTTT
TRBD2,TRBV13,-,TRBJ2-1,CASSKPTGGRADEQFF,TGTGCCAGCAGCAAACCGACGGGCGGGAGGGCCGATGAGCAGTTCTTC
TRBD1,TRBV15,-,TRBJ2-3,CATSSRTGPNTDTQYF,TGTGCCACCAGTTCGCGGACAGGTCCGAACACAGATACGCAGTATTTT
-,TRBV7-2,-,TRBJ2-7,CASSFEYEQYF,TGTGCCAGCAGCTTCGAGTACGAGCAGTACTTC
TRBD2,TRBV4-1,-,TRBJ2-5,CASSQEGTSVETQYF,TGCGCCAGCAGCCAAGAGGGGACTAGCGTGGAGACCCAGTACTTC
TRBD2,TRBV29-1,-,TRBJ2-5,CSVVLAGLQETQYF,TGCAGCGTTGTGCTAGCGGGCCTCCAAGAGACCCAGTACTTC
-,TRBV6-5,-,TRBJ1-1,CASSYSVRTEAFF,TGTGCCAGCAGTTACTCGGTGAGGACTGAAGCTTTCTTT
-,TRBV4-2,-,TRBJ1-2,CASSHLDRTDGYTF,TGTGCCAGCAGCCATCTAGACAGGACTGATGGCTACACCTTC
TRBD1,TRBV7-6,-,TRBJ1-6,CASSSQGAGNSPLHF,TGTGCCAGCAGCTCACAGGGGGCAGGGAATTCACCCCTCCACTTT
TRBD2,TRBV28,-,TRBJ2-5,CASRVRLALAGQTQYF,TGTGCCAGCAGAGTAAGACTAGCCCTAGCGGGGCAGACCCAGTACTTC
TRBD2,TRBV4-1,-,TRBJ2-7,CASSQASGDSYEQYF,TGCGCCAGCAGCCAGGCTAGCGGAGACTCCTACGAGCAGTACTTC
TRBD2,TRBV7-9,-,TRBJ2-2,CASSLVRGASGELFF,TGTGCCAGCAGCTTAGTGCGGGGGGCGAGCGGGGAGCTGTTTTTT
-,TRBV20-1,-,TRBJ1-1,CSARDPQKAFF,TGCAGTGCTAGAGATCCTCAGAAAGCTTTCTTT
TRBD2,TRBV27,-,TRBJ2-3,CASSPLAGGPTDTQYF,TGTGCCAGCAGTCCACTAGCGGGAGGGCCGACAGATACGCAGTATTTT
TRBD1,TRBV30,-,TRBJ1-5,CAWSRQGDRWINQPQHF,TGTGCCTGGAGTCGCCAGGGGGACCGTTGGATCAATCAGCCCCAGCATTTT
-,TRBV18,-,TRBJ1-2,CASSIGGAYGYTF,TGTGCCAGCTCAATAGGGGGGGCCTATGGCTACACCTTC
TRBD2,TRBV27,-,TRBJ2-2,CASRRDLAGGKTGELFF,TGTGCCAGCAGGAGAGACCTAGCGGGAGGGAAAACCGGGGAGCTGTTTTTT
TRBD1,TRBV5-8,-,TRBJ2-7,CASSLLGTGGGEQYF,TGTGCCAGCAGCTTGCTCGGGACAGGGGGCGGCGAGCAGTACTTC
TRBD1,TRBV28,-,TRBJ2-7,CAITDEPGTGVGRRYF,TGTGCCATCACCGATGAACCCGGGACAGGGGTTGGTCGGAGGTACTTC
-,TRBV6-1,-,TRBJ2-5,CASSEGTVVFQETQYF,TGTGCCAGCAGTGAAGGGACAGTTGTATTCCAAGAGACCCAGTACTTC
TRBD2,TRBV2,medium-sized,TRBJ2-1,CASSPFSGSINEQFF,TGTGCCAGCAGCCCTTTTAGCGGGAGTATTAATGAGCAGTTCTTC
TRBD2,TRBV6-5,-,TRBJ2-1,CASRELSGVYNEQFF,TGTGCCAGCAGAGAACTTAGCGGGGTTTACAATGAGCAGTTCTTC
TRBD1,TRBV28,-,TRBJ2-7,CASSPPGTGAREQYF,TGTGCCAGCAGTCCCCCCGGGACAGGGGCCCGTGAGCAGTACTTC
-,TRBV7-9,-,TRBJ2-1,CASSWVGDNEQFF,TGTGCCAGCAGCTGGGTGGGAGACAATGAGCAGTTCTTC
TRBD1,TRBV5-6,-,TRBJ1-6,CASSTGQGGSPLHF,TGTGCCAGCAGTACAGGACAGGGAGGATCACCCCTCCACTTT
-,TRBV27,-,TRBJ2-7,CASSSQGWEQYF,TGTGCCAGCAGTTCCCAGGGCTGGGAGCAGTACTTC
TRBD1,TRBV29-1,-,TRBJ2-1,CSVDILGQGENEQFF,TGCAGCGTTGATATTTTGGGACAGGGAGAGAATGAGCAGTTCTTC
-,TRBV29-1,-,TRBJ2-5,CSVYEETQYF,TGCAGCGTTTATGAAGAGACCCAGTACTTC
-,TRBV7-9,-,TRBJ2-7,CASSSGLTAYEQYF,TGTGCCAGCAGCAGTGGACTAACGGCCTACGAGCAGTACTTC
TRBD1,TRBV6-5,-,TRBJ2-1,CASRGQPLGEQFF,TGTGCCAGCAGGGGACAGCCGCTTGGTGAGCAGTTCTTC
-,TRBV19,-,TRBJ1-5,CASSTVGGQPQHF,TGTGCCAGTAGTACGGTGGGAGGTCAGCCCCAGCATTTT
TRBD2,TRBV5-1,-,TRBJ2-5,CASIRGTSGQETQYF,TGCGCCAGCATCCGGGGGACTAGCGGCCAAGAGACCCAGTACTTC
TRBD1,TRBV5-1,-,TRBJ1-4,CASSTQGATNEKLFF,TGCGCCAGCAGCACGCAGGGGGCTACTAATGAAAAACTGTTTTTT
-,TRBV11-2,-,TRBJ1-1,CASSLGSRMNTEAFF,TGTGCCAGCAGCTTGGGGAGCAGGATGAACACTGAAGCTTTCTTT
TRBD1,TRBV29-1,-,TRBJ2-1,CSVEDRVYEQFF,TGCAGCGTTGAGGACAGGGTGTACGAGCAGTTCTTC
TRBD1,TRBV11-2,-,TRBJ2-7,CASRLNPGTEGWEQYF,TGTGCCAGCAGACTGAACCCGGGGACAGAGGGATGGGAGCAGTACTTC
TRBD2,TRBV6-5,-,TRBJ2-1,CASSYGAGGHNEQFF,TGTGCCAGCAGTTACGGAGCGGGAGGCCACAATGAGCAGTTCTTC
-,TRBV5-1,-,TRBJ2-3,CASSSRPNRDRISTDTQYF,TGCGCCAGCAGCTCCCGCCCCAACCGAGACAGGATTAGCACAGATACGCAGTATTTT
TRBD2,TRBV9,-,TRBJ2-1,CASSGGGTSSYNEQFF,TGTGCCAGCAGCGGCGGGGGGACTAGCTCCTACAATGAGCAGTTCTTC
TRBD2,TRBV5-1,-,TRBJ2-7,CASSPHRTSETYEQYF,TGCGCCAGCAGCCCTCATCGGACTAGCGAAACCTACGAGCAGTACTTC
TRBD1,TRBV4-1,-,TRBJ1-2,CASSQTGTGDGYTF,TGCGCCAGCAGTCAAACCGGGACAGGGGATGGCTACACCTTC
TRBD2,TRBV2,-,TRBJ2-5,CASSALAGPQTQYF,TGTGCCAGCAGTGCCTTAGCGGGGCCCCAGACCCAGTACTTC
TRBD1,TRBV6-5,-,TRBJ2-7,CASSKYRGTYEQYF,TGTGCCAGCAGTAAATACAGGGGAACCTACGAGCAGTACTTC
TRBD1,TRBV25-1,-,TRBJ1-2,CASSDPQGASYGYTF,TGTGCCAGCAGTGACCCGCAGGGGGCTTCCTATGGCTACACCTTC
TRBD1,TRBV5-8,-,TRBJ1-2,CASSLLTGLNYGYTF,TGTGCCAGCAGCTTATTGACAGGGCTTAACTATGGCTACACCTTC